Here is one T cell receptor (beta chain) with its context. PCR amplification relied on 60 Vbeta primers (plus 13 Jbeta primers). Libraries were prepared by immunoSEQ multiplex PCR; TCRdb keeps only in-frame clonotypes and omits some of them. The repertoire has approximately 140,000 clones, more than 60% of them found once; the top ten carry 8.8%. The data belong to a study of cytomegalovirus exposure and HLA in healthy donors. V gave up 4 bases and J gave up 6 bases; unmatched junction bases: 4. The CDR3 has 15 residues. Germline lookup yields CDR1 MNHNS and CDR2 SASEGT. The TCR sequence derives from a woman between 50 and 59 years old in good health and CMV-seropositive. The V gene is TRBV6-1, the J gene TRBJ2-1; 12 bases are a match to TRBD2. Sequencing was done on a sample of PBMCs. CDR3 region: CASSVGLAGINEQFF. CDR3 coding DNA: TGTGCCAGCAGTGTCGGACTAGCGGGGATCAATGAGCAGTTCTTC.